A few counts support the clone carrying this T cell receptor beta chain. Its antigen remains unidentified. This sample is part of a study of beta chain features in type 1 diabetes. Whole-study findings and limits: Equally in patients and controls, shorter templates might have been favored by PCR. Type 1 diabetes patients had VDJ junctions that carried fewer insertions and more deletions. Shorter TCRB CDR3s, moderately but significantly so, marked every one of the four CD4+ subsets in Type 1 diabetes patients.

cDNA synthesis used the whole RNA isolate, giving expressed TCRB sequences. Some clones are missing from TCRdb's copy, which holds only in-frame ones; the method was immunoSEQ multiplex PCR. The data contain about 140,000 clones, about 10% of them seen just once; the ten biggest clones take up about 1.3%. CDR3 length: 15 residues. V was clipped by 5 bases and J by 2 bases, with 14 bases between them. Germline V gene sequence: CDR1 SGDLS, CDR2 YYNGEE. The sample comprised naive CD4+ T cells from blood. V gene TRBV9 combines with J gene TRBJ2-1; maybe TRBD1 (6 bases). The TCR sequence derives from a young man in good health. CDR3 DNA sequence: TGTGCCAGCAGACCCACAGGGACCCCCTACAATGAGCAGTTCTTC. It codes for CASRPTGTPYNEQFF.